This record looks at one TCR beta chain sequence and its context. This record belongs to a study of blood T cell repertoires in COVID-19. At the level of the study: Spain, Italy and the United States supplied samples that represented acute and convalescent COVID-19. T cells, B-cell-depleted T cells, or PBMCs provided the cDNA or gDNA that served as material.

Original methodology: Counts of nucleated cells, estimated from reference gene primer amplification, were obtained. Only in-frame clones appear in the TCRdb table, and some are missing; sequencing was by immunoSEQ multiplex PCR. V and J calls and clone size are copied from that table; D and trimming were computed from the DNA. The data contain tens of thousands of clones, 85% to 90% of them seen just once; the ten biggest clones take up 24%. The junction had 3 bases not matched to a gene; V was cut back by 2 bases and J by 5 bases. The CDR3 sequence is 15 residues long. Germline CDR1 and CDR2: SGHVS and FQNEAQ.

This receptor was obtained from a human donor with active COVID-19. The donor label of this sample is uncertain. The rearrangement joins TRBV7-8 to TRBJ2-1; 10 nucleotides match TRBD2. The sample consisted of peripheral blood. The CDR3 sequence: CASSLSLAGDNEQFF. CDR3 DNA: TGTGCCAGCAGCTTAAGCCTAGCGGGGGACAATGAGCAGTTCTTC.